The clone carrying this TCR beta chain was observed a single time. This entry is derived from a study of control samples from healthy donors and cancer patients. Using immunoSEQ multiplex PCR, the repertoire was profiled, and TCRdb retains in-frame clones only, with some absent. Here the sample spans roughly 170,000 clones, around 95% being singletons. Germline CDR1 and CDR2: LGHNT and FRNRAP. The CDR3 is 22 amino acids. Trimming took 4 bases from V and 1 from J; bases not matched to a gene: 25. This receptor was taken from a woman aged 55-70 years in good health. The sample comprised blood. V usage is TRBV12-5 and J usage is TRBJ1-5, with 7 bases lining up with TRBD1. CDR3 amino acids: CASGSYLGPRRGGFLSNQPQHF. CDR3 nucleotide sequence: TGTGCTAGTGGTTCCTACCTAGGACCCCGCAGGGGGGGTTTTCTCAGCAATCAGCCCCAGCATTTT.